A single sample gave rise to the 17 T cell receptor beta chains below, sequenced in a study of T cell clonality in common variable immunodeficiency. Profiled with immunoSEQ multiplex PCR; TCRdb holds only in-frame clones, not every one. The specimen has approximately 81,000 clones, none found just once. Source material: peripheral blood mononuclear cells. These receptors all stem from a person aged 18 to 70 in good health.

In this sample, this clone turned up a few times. The covered CDR3 bases are TGTGCCTGGGCGTGGGGAATTAGGGGTGAA. Its protein is CAWAWGIRGE. The full CDR3 is CAWAWGIRGEAFF. The J gene is TRBJ1-1, the V gene TRBV7-9; D possibly corresponds to TRBD1 (5 bases). The read stops 3 residues short of the end of the CDR3; the missing end is completed from the germline J gene. The germline CDR1 and CDR2 sequences are SEHNR and FQNEAQ (reference sequence). The CDR3 has 13 residues. V lost 11 bases to trimming and J lost 7 bases, with 20 bases between them.

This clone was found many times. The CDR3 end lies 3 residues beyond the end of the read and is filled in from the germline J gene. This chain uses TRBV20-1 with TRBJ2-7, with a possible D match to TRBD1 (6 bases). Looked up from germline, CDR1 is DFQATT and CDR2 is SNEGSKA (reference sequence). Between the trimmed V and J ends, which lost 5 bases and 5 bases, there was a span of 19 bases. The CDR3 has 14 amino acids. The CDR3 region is CSAYSRQVRDEQYF. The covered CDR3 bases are TGCAGTGCTTACTCCCGACAGGTTAGGGACGAG.

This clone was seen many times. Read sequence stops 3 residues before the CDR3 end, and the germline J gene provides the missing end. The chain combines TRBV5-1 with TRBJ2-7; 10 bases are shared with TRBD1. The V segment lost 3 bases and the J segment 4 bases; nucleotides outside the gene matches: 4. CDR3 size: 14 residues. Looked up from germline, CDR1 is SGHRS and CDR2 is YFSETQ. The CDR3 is CASSWTGGGYEQYF. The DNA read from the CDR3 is TGCGCCAGCAGCTGGACAGGGGGAGGGTACGAG.

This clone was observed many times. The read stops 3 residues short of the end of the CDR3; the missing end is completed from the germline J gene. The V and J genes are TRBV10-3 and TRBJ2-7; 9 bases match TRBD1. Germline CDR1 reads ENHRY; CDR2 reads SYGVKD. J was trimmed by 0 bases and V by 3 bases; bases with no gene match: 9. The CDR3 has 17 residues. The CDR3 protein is CAISDPKVGQGSYEQYF. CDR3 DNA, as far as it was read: TGTGCCATCAGTGACCCCAAAGTGGGACAGGGCTCCTACGAG.

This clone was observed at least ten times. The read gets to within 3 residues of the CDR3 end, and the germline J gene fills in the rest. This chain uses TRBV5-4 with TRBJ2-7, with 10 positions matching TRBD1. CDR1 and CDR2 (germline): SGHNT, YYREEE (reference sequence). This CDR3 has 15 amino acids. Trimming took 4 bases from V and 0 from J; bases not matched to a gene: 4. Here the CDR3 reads CASSPGQGSSYEQYF. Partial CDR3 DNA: TGTGCCAGCAGCCCGGGACAGGGGAGCTCCTACGAG.

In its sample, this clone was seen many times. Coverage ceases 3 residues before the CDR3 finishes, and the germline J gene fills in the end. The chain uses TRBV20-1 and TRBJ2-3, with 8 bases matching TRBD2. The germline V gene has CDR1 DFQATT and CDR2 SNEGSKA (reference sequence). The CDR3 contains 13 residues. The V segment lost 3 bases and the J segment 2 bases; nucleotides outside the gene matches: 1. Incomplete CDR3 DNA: TGCAGTGCTAGTAGCGGGAACACAGATACG. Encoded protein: CSASSGNTDT. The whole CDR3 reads CSASSGNTDTQYF.

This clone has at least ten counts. The sequenced part of the CDR3 DNA is TGTGCCAGCTCACAGGGACTAGCGGGTGAG. Its protein is CASSQGLAGE. The entire CDR3 sequence reads CASSQGLAGEQFF. The rearrangement links TRBV18 to TRBJ2-1, with TRBD2 matching 12 bases. Coverage ceases 3 residues before the CDR3 finishes, and the germline J gene fills in the end. Trimming removed 4 bases from V and 9 bases from J; junction bases left unmatched: 1. The CDR3 is made up of 13 amino acids. In germline, CDR1 is KGHSH, CDR2 LQKENI.

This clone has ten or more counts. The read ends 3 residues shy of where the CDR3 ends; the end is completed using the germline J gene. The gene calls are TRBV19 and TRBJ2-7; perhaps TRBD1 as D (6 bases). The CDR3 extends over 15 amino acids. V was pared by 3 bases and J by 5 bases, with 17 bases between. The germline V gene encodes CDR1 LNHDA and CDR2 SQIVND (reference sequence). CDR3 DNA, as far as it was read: TGTGCCAGTAGTATCACCGACAGGACCTTAAACGAG. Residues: CASSITDRTLNE. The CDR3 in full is CASSITDRTLNEQYF.

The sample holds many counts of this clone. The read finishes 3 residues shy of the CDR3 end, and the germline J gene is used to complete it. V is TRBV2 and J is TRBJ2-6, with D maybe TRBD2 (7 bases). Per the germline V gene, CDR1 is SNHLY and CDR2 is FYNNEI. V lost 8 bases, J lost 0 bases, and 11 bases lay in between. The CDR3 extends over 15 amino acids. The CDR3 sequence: CASAGDISGANVLTF. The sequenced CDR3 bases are TGTGCCAGCGCGGGGGACATCTCTGGGGCCAACGTC.

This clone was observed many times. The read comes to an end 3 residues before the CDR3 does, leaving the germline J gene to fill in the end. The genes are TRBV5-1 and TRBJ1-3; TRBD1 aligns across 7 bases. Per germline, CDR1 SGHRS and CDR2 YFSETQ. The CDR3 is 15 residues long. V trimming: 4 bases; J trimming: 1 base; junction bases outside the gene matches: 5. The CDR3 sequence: CASSPGQWSGNTIYF. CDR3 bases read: TGCGCCAGCAGCCCGGGACAGTGGTCTGGAAACACC. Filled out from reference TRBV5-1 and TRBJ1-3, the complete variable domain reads KAGVTQTPRYLIKTRGQQVTLSCSPISGHRSVSWYQQTPGQGLQFLFEYFSETQRNKGNFPGRFSGRQFSNSRSEMNVSTLELGDSALYLCASSPGQWSGNTIYFGEGSWLTVV.

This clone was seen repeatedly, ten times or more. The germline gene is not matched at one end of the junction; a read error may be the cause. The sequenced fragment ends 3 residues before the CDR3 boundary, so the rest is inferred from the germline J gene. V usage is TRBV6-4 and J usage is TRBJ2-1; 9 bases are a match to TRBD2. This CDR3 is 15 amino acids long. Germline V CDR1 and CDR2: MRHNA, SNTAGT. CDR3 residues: CTSSPLAGSYNEQFF. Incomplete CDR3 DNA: TGTACCAGCAGTCCTCTAGCGGGGTCCTACAATGAG.

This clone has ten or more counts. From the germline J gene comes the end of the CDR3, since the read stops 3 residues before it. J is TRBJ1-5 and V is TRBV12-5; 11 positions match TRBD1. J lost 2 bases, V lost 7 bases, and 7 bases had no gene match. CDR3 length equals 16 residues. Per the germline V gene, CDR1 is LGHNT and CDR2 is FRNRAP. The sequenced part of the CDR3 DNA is TGTGCTAGTGCCCCGGACAGGGGGCTACGCAATCAGCCC. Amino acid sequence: CASAPDRGLRNQP. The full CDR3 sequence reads CASAPDRGLRNQPQHF.

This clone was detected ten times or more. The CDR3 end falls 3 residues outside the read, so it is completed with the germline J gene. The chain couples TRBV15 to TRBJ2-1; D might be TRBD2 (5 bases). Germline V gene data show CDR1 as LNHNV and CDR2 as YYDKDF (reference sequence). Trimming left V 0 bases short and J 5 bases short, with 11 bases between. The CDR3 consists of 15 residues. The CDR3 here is CATSRDTAEDNEQFF. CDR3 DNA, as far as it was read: TGTGCCACCAGCAGAGATACAGCGGAAGACAATGAG.

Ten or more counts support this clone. The covered CDR3 bases are TGTGCCAGCAGCCAAGCCCCCCAGGGACTAGCGGGGCTGAATGAG. It translates to CASSQAPQGLAGLNE. The complete CDR3 protein is CASSQAPQGLAGLNEQFF. The chain employs TRBV4-2 and TRBJ2-1; TRBD2 aligns across 13 bases. The CDR3 end lies 3 residues beyond the end of the read and is filled in from the germline J gene. Trimming cost V 1 base and J 7 bases; bases outside gene matches: 10. The CDR3 is 18 amino acids. CDR1 LGHNA and CDR2 YNFKEQ come from the germline V gene.

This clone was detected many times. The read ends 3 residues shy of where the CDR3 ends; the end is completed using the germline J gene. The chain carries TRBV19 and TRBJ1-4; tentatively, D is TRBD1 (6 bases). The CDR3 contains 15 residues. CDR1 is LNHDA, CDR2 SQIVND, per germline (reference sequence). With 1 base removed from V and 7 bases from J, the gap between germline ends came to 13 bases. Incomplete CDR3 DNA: TGTGCCAGTAGTATAGGGAGGGGCAGGGGTGAAAAA. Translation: CASSIGRGRGEK. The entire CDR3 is CASSIGRGRGEKLFF. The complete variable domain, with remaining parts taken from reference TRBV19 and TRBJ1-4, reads DGGITQSPKYLFRKEGQNVTLSCEQNLNHDAMYWYRQDPGQGLRLIYYSQIVNDFQKGDIAEGYSVSREKKESFPLTVTSAQKNPTAFYLCASSIGRGRGEKLFFGSGTQLSVL.

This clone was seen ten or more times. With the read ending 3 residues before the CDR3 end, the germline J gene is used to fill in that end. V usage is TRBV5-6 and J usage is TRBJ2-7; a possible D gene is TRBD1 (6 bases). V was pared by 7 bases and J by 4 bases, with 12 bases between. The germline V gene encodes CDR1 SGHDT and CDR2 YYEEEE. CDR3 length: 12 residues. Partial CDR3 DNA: TGTGCCAGCGGAGGACAGTCTTACGAG. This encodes CASGGQSYE. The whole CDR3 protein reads CASGGQSYEQYF.

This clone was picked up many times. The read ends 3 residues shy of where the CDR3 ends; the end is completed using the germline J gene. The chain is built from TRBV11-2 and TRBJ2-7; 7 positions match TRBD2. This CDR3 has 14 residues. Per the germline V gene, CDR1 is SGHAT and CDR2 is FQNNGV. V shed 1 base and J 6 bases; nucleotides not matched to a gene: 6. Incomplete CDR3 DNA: TGTGCCAGCAGCTTAGTCCGACTAGCCTCCGAG. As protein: CASSLVRLASE. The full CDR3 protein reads CASSLVRLASEQYF. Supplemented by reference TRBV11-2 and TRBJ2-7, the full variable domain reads EAGVAQSPRYKIIEKRQSVAFWCNPISGHATLYWYQQILGQGPKLLIQFQNNGVVDDSQLPKDRFSAERLKGVDSTLKIQPAKLEDSAVYLCASSLVRLASEQYFGPGTRLTVT.